This T cell receptor (beta chain) was recovered during a study of blood T cell repertoires in COVID-19. Study details: Collection of acute and convalescent COVID-19 samples took place in the United States, Italy and Spain.

Using immunoSEQ multiplex PCR, the repertoire was profiled, and TCRdb retains in-frame clones only, with some absent. The table lists roughly 230,000 clones, around 80% of them singletons, with 8.6% in the top ten. Germline-derived CDR1 and CDR2 are GTSNPN and SVGIG (reference sequence). V was pared by 5 bases and J by 1 base, with 3 bases of the junction left unmatched. CDR3 length equals 13 residues. The material sequenced was peripheral blood. The chain is built from TRBV30 and TRBJ2-7; TRBD1 aligns across 9 bases. The TCR sequence derives from a man aged 35-49 years with active or convalescent COVID-19. Here the CDR3 DNA reads TGTGCCTGGGAGGGACAGGGTTCCTACGAGCAGTACTTC. It codes for CAWEGQGSYEQYF.